The 25 T cell receptor beta chains given below trace back to one sample, sequenced in a study of blood T cell repertoires in COVID-19. TCRdb's copy holds only in-frame clones and misses some; the assay was immunoSEQ multiplex PCR. The sample lists about 140,000 clones; roughly 80% were seen once. The specimen was peripheral blood. These receptors came from a human donor in a cohort sampled during active COVID-19.

The chain employs TRBV19 and TRBJ1-3; a possible D gene is TRBD1 (5 bases). The CDR3 totals 13 residues. Trimming removed 8 bases at V and 0 bases at J, with 8 bases between. The germline V gene has CDR1 LNHDA and CDR2 SQIVND (reference sequence). CDR3 bases: TGTGCCAGTTTCGGGGGCTCTGGAAACACCATATATTTT. The encoded protein is CASFGGSGNTIYF.

V usage is TRBV28 and J usage is TRBJ1-5; 7 nucleotides agree with TRBD1. Germline V gene lookup returns CDR1 MDHEN and CDR2 SYDVKM. This CDR3 comprises 15 residues. The V and J ends lost 3 bases and 4 bases, in that order; junction bases with no gene match: 6. DNA of the CDR3: TGTGCCAGCAGTTTTGGGGACAGAAAGAATCAGCCCCAGCATTTT. It is translated as CASSFGDRKNQPQHF.

This clone was counted between two and nine times. The chain employs TRBV3-1 (or the pseudogene TRBV3-2) and TRBJ2-1; the D gene is possibly TRBD2 (6 bases). The CDR3 is 14 residues long. CDR1 and CDR2 (germline): LGHDT, YNNKEL (reference sequence). V lost 1 base and J 8 bases, leaving 12 bases between the germline ends. The CDR3 spells CASSQGSWRDEQFF. DNA of the CDR3: TGTGCCAGCAGCCAAGGCAGCTGGAGGGATGAGCAGTTCTTC.

V gene TRBV15 combines with J gene TRBJ1-2; 7 nucleotides line up with TRBD1. V was clipped by 5 bases and J by 7 bases; unmatched bases: 4. The germline V gene encodes CDR1 LNHNV and CDR2 YYDKDF (reference sequence). This CDR3 is built from 12 residues. The CDR3 reads CATSFHRGGYTF. In nucleotides, the CDR3 is TGTGCCACCAGCTTTCACAGGGGTGGCTACACCTTC.

The chain uses TRBV5-1 and TRBJ1-2, with a weak D call TRBD1 (5 bases). The CDR3 covers 15 residues. With 2 bases removed from V and 0 bases from J, the gap between germline ends came to 11 bases. CDR1 is SGHRS, CDR2 YFSETQ, per germline. CDR3 protein: CASSLFDRANYGYTF. CDR3 DNA sequence: TGCGCCAGCAGCTTATTCGACAGAGCTAACTATGGCTACACCTTC.

This sequence joins TRBV5-1 and TRBJ2-5; 13 nucleotides match TRBD2. J gave up 5 bases and V 0 bases, and 4 bases lay outside the gene matches. Germline loops: CDR1 SGHRS, CDR2 YFSETQ. This CDR3 comprises 16 residues. CDR3 sequence: CASSLETSGGRETQYF. The DNA for the CDR3 is TGCGCCAGCAGCTTGGAGACTAGCGGGGGGAGGGAGACCCAGTACTTC.

The V and J genes are TRBV28 and TRBJ1-3; D is possibly TRBD1 (6 bases). This CDR3 spans 15 amino acids. Germline assignment: CDR1 MDHEN and CDR2 SYDVKM. Trimming removed 6 bases from V and 4 bases from J, with 16 bases in between. CDR3 sequence: CASSRRGAGGNTIYF. CDR3 in DNA: TGTGCCAGCAGCCGCCGGGGGGCGGGGGGAAACACCATATATTTT.

The rearrangement uses TRBV6-5 and TRBJ1-3; no clear D gene. The ends were cut back, 0 bases at V and 2 bases at J, with 8 bases in the middle. Germline CDR1 reads MNHEY; CDR2 reads SVGAGI. There are 15 residues in the CDR3. Here the CDR3 reads CASSYSRVAGNTIYF. In nucleotides, the CDR3 is TGTGCCAGCAGTTACTCGAGAGTAGCTGGAAACACCATATATTTT.

This chain links TRBV6-6 with TRBJ1-4; 9 bases are a match to TRBD1. The V and J ends lost 2 bases and 5 bases, in that order; junction bases with no gene match: 6. Germline loops: CDR1 MNHNY, CDR2 SVGAGI (reference sequence). The CDR3 extends over 16 amino acids. CDR3 sequence (DNA): TGTGCCAGCAGTTACGCGCCCGGACAGGGGAATGAAAAACTGTTTTTT. This gives the protein CASSYAPGQGNEKLFF.

This rearrangement joins TRBV5-1 to TRBJ2-5; possibly TRBD2 for D (6 bases). This CDR3 is 13 amino acids long. Trimming pared 2 bases from V and 4 bases from J, leaving 9 bases between. CDR1 and CDR2 from the germline V gene are SGHRS and YFSETQ. The CDR3: CASSFEEGETQYF. CDR3 bases: TGCGCCAGCAGCTTTGAGGAGGGAGAGACCCAGTACTTC.

This clone was seen only a few times. The chain is built from TRBV18 and TRBJ2-7; 8 bases are a match to TRBD1. The V segment lost 8 bases and the J segment 3 bases; nucleotides outside the gene matches: 6. CDR3 length: 13 amino acids. Germline V gives CDR1 KGHSH, CDR2 LQKENI. The CDR3 DNA is TGTGCCAGCGGCCGACAGGGGTACTACGAGCAGTACTTC. Amino acid sequence: CASGRQGYYEQYF. The full variable domain, completed using reference TRBV18 and TRBJ2-7, is NAGVMQNPRHLVRRRGQEARLRCSPMKGHSHVYWYRQLPEEGLKFMVYLQKENIIDESGMPKERFSAEFPKEGPSILRIQQVVRGDSAAYFCASGRQGYYEQYFGPGTRLTVT.

The chain employs TRBV7-9 and TRBJ2-1; the match to TRBD2 covers 7 bases. The junction had 4 bases not matched to a gene; V was cut back by 5 bases and J by 6 bases. This CDR3 is built from 13 residues. Looked up from germline, CDR1 is SEHNR and CDR2 is FQNEAQ (reference sequence). The CDR3 spells CASSPTSRNEQFF. DNA of the CDR3: TGTGCCAGCAGCCCGACTAGCCGCAATGAGCAGTTCTTC.

This sequence joins TRBV28 and TRBJ2-7, with 7 bases fitting TRBD1. V dropped 7 bases and J dropped 4; count of bases not matched to a gene: 10. The germline V gene encodes CDR1 MDHEN and CDR2 SYDVKM. The CDR3 is 14 amino acids. The CDR3 is CASKTPGQLYEQYF. CDR3 nucleotides: TGTGCCAGCAAAACGCCGGGACAGCTATACGAGCAGTACTTC. Full variable domain (remainder filled in from reference TRBV28 and TRBJ2-7): DVKVTQSSRYLVKRTGEKVFLECVQDMDHENMFWYRQDPGLGLRLIYFSYDVKMKEKGDIPEGYSVSREKKERFSLILESASTNQTSMYLCASKTPGQLYEQYFGPGTRLTVT.

V is TRBV9 and J is TRBJ1-1; D not resolved. This CDR3 has 13 amino acids. Trimming took 3 bases from V and 4 from J, leaving 10 bases between them. The V gene's germline CDR1 is SGDLS and CDR2 YYNGEE. CDR3 DNA: TGTGCCAGCAGCGGCCGGGGTTTCACTGAAGCTTTCTTT. As protein: CASSGRGFTEAFF.

V is TRBV18 and J is TRBJ2-7; the D gene is possibly TRBD2 (6 bases). The length of the CDR3 is 13 residues. V lost 6 bases and J 6 bases, leaving 15 bases between the germline ends. Germline loops: CDR1 KGHSH, CDR2 LQKENI. The CDR3 DNA sequence: TGTGCCAGCTCGCCTCCCGGGGGTCCCGAGCAGTACTTC. This gives the protein CASSPPGGPEQYF.

This chain joins TRBV5-1 and TRBJ2-5; 10 bases map to TRBD2. The CDR3 contains 15 residues. The germline V gene encodes CDR1 SGHRS and CDR2 YFSETQ. V shed 2 bases, J shed 3 bases, and the junction held 4 bases outside the gene matches. The CDR3 reads CASSFGTSVEETQYF. DNA for the CDR3: TGCGCCAGCAGCTTCGGGACTAGCGTCGAAGAGACCCAGTACTTC.

The V and J genes are TRBV12-3 or TRBV12-4 and TRBJ1-2; no reliable D call. Trimming pared 3 bases from V and 10 bases from J, leaving 15 bases between. This CDR3 comprises 13 residues. The CDR3 spells CASSLGLGRHYTF. The CDR3 bases are TGTGCCAGCAGTTTGGGTCTTGGGCGACACTACACCTTC.

V usage is TRBV7-9 and J usage is TRBJ1-4; 12 bases map to TRBD1. The CDR3 is 18 amino acids. V shed 4 bases and J 7 bases; nucleotides not matched to a gene: 13. Germline V gene data show CDR1 as SEHNR and CDR2 as FQNEAQ (reference sequence). This CDR3 is CASSSTGTGGLAGEKLFF. The CDR3 region has the DNA TGTGCCAGCAGCTCAACCGGGACAGGGGGCCTGGCGGGTGAAAAACTGTTTTTT.

This clone was seen at least ten times. J is TRBJ2-2 and V is TRBV7-9, with D maybe TRBD1 (5 bases). From germline, CDR1 is SEHNR and CDR2 FQNEAQ (reference sequence). This CDR3 is built from 17 residues. V lost 3 bases and J lost 6, with 20 bases in between. The CDR3 region has the DNA TGTGCCAGCAGCTTTGTTGGGTTCAGGGAAGTTCCCGGGGAGCTGTTTTTT. Residues: CASSFVGFREVPGELFF.

V usage is TRBV28 and J usage is TRBJ1-5, with 8 bases that match TRBD1. Trimming cost V 6 bases and J 4 bases; bases outside gene matches: 11. CDR3 length: 16 residues. Germline CDR1 is MDHEN and CDR2 is SYDVKM. The CDR3 nucleotides read TGTGCCAGCAGCCAATTGGGGGACAGGTCTAATCAGCCCCAGCATTTT. Its protein is CASSQLGDRSNQPQHF. Complete variable domain (other parts from reference TRBV28 and TRBJ1-5): DVKVTQSSRYLVKRTGEKVFLECVQDMDHENMFWYRQDPGLGLRLIYFSYDVKMKEKGDIPEGYSVSREKKERFSLILESASTNQTSMYLCASSQLGDRSNQPQHFGDGTRLSIL.

This chain links TRBV14 with TRBJ1-1; D ambiguous. The CDR3 is 16 amino acids. V shed 4 bases and J shed 1 base, with 16 bases lying between them. Germline CDR1 reads SGHDN; CDR2 reads FVKESK. Here the CDR3 reads CASSLVGREGNTEAFF. The CDR3 bases are TGTGCCAGCAGCCTCGTCGGTAGGGAGGGGAACACTGAAGCTTTCTTT.

Only one count was recorded for this clone. The chain joins TRBV11-2 to TRBJ2-3, with a weak D call TRBD2 (6 bases). Per germline, CDR1 SGHAT and CDR2 FQNNGV. The V end was cut by 3 bases, the J end by 1 base, with 11 bases between. The CDR3 is made up of 15 amino acids. The CDR3 DNA follows: TGTGCCAGCAGCTTGGCGGGGAAACGCACAGATACGCAGTATTTT. The encoded protein is CASSLAGKRTDTQYF.

The chain joins TRBV5-1 to TRBJ2-1; 7 bases agree with TRBD2. The V gene end was trimmed by 4 bases and the J gene end by 5 bases; junction bases not matched to a gene: 12. Germline assignment: CDR1 SGHRS and CDR2 YFSETQ. The CDR3 runs 16 residues. The CDR3 reads CASSRGEGRPNNEQFF. The CDR3 coding sequence is TGCGCCAGCAGCCGGGGGGAGGGACGGCCCAACAATGAGCAGTTCTTC.

Only a few counts were recorded for this clone. V and J are TRBV5-1 and TRBJ1-1; TRBD1 aligns across 10 bases. V gave up 4 bases and J gave up 3 bases; unmatched junction bases: 3. The CDR3 is 14 residues long. From germline, CDR1 is SGHRS and CDR2 YFSETQ. The CDR3: CASSRDRGDTEAFF. The CDR3 DNA sequence: TGCGCCAGCAGCCGGGACAGGGGTGACACTGAAGCTTTCTTT.

The CDR3 DNA is TGTGCCAGCAGTTACTCGATTGTACAGGGAGATGAGCAGTTCTTC. It yields the protein CASSYSIVQGDEQFF. The chain couples TRBV6-5 to TRBJ2-1; possibly TRBD1 for D (6 bases). Deletions cut 0 bases from V and 8 bases from J, with 14 bases between. CDR3 length: 15 amino acids. Per the germline V gene, CDR1 is MNHEY and CDR2 is SVGAGI.